This T cell receptor beta chain was sequenced during a study of blood T cell repertoires in COVID-19. TCRdb keeps only in-frame clones here, not all; method: immunoSEQ multiplex PCR. Of 150,000 to 200,000 clones listed, 86% are singletons. The origin of this receptor is an elderly woman in a cohort sampled during active or convalescent COVID-19. Sequenced sample: peripheral blood.

The CDR3 protein is CASSDRTSGYNEQFF. CDR3 nucleotide sequence: TGTGCCAGCAGTGACAGGACTAGCGGATACAATGAGCAGTTCTTC. The chain employs TRBV2 and TRBJ2-1; 10 positions match TRBD2. Germline V CDR1 and CDR2: SNHLY, FYNNEI. The J segment lost 4 bases and the V segment lost 3 bases, leaving 3 bases of the junction unmatched. This CDR3 spans 15 amino acids.